This T cell receptor (beta chain) was profiled in a study of PD-L1 blockade in urothelial cancer. Study as a whole: Blood was tested 3 weeks (second dose) and 6 weeks into treatment.

Sequencing was performed with immunoSEQ multiplex PCR; in TCRdb, only in-frame clones are kept and a portion is missing. The sample contains approximately 100,000 clones, about 90% of which appear only once. The V end was cut by 5 bases, the J end by 3 bases, with 16 bases between. Germline V gives CDR1 MNHNS, CDR2 SASEGT. The CDR3 covers 15 residues. The rearrangement uses TRBV6-1 and TRBJ2-5; weak D call: TRBD1 (6 bases). The receptor was isolated from a woman older than 75 with urothelial cancer. The sequencing used PBMCs, collected around atezolizumab (anti-PD-L1) treatment. The CDR3 sequence is CASSQTGTPKETQYF. CDR3 nucleotide sequence: TGTGCCAGCAGTCAAACCGGGACACCAAAAGAGACCCAGTACTTC.